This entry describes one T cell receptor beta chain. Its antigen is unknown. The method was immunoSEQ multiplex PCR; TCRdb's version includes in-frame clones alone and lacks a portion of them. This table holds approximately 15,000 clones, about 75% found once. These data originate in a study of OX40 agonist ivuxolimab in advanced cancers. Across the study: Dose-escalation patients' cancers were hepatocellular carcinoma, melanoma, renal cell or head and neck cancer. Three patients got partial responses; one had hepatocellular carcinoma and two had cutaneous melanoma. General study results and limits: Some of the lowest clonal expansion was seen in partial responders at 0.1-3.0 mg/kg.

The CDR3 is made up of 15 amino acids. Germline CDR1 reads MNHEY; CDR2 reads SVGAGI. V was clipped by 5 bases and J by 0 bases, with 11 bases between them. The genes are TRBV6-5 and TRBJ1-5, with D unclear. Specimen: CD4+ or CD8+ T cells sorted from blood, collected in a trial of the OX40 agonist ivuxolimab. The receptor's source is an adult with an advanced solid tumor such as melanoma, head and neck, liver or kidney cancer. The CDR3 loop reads CASSQLVDSNQPQHF. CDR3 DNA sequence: TGTGCCAGCAGTCAATTAGTGGATAGCAATCAGCCCCAGCATTTT.